This T cell receptor (beta chain) was observed in a study of a mutant IDH1 vaccine in newly diagnosed glioma. Study as a whole: Sex among treated patients split roughly 60% male, around 40% female; mean age was roughly 42 years.

Repertoires were generated with immunoSEQ multiplex PCR, while TCRdb's copy carries only in-frame clones and drops some. The sample has approximately 22,000 clones, around 76% seen once; the top ten hold roughly 3.8%. Points on this clone: The antigen remains undetermined.

Germline V gene lookup returns CDR1 MGHDK and CDR2 SYGVNS. The length of the CDR3 is 11 residues. Trimming shortened V by 8 bases and J by 6 bases, and 10 bases separated the two germline ends. Time point denoted: week 47, end of study. It was 300 ug of mutant IDH1 20-mer peptide that made up each vaccine dose, given with topical imiquimod. The receptor was isolated from a man in his forties with glioma. Some clones in this sample may be carry-over from other donors' samples. The gene calls are TRBV25-1 and TRBJ1-2, with D unresolved. The sequencing here drew on PBMCs, taken from a glioma patient whose treatment included an IDH1 peptide vaccine. DNA of the CDR3: TGTGCCAGCTCGGCCGGGAATGGCTACACCTTC. Translation gives CASSAGNGYTF.